This T cell receptor beta chain was obtained from a study of glioma-infiltrating T cells after dendritic cell vaccination. Study-wide context: Patients had newly diagnosed or recurrent glioblastoma and received dendritic cell vaccines. Patients received autologous tumor lysate-pulsed dendritic cell vaccination between about 2003 and 2013.

Assay used: immunoSEQ multiplex PCR; TCRdb lists only in-frame clones, some missing. The data hold approximately 84,000 clones, with 85% to 90% observed a single time. J gave up 2 bases and V 5 bases, and 5 bases lay outside the gene matches. Germline CDR1 and CDR2: SEHNR and FQNEAQ (reference sequence). This CDR3 has 15 amino acids. The receptor was isolated from a human donor with glioblastoma. The sample consisted of blood, taken before dendritic cell vaccination. The rearrangement uses TRBV7-9 and TRBJ1-3; 8 bases map to TRBD1. The CDR3 loop is CASSPRGLTGNTIYF. CDR3 bases: TGTGCCAGCAGCCCCAGGGGGCTTACTGGAAACACCATATATTTT.